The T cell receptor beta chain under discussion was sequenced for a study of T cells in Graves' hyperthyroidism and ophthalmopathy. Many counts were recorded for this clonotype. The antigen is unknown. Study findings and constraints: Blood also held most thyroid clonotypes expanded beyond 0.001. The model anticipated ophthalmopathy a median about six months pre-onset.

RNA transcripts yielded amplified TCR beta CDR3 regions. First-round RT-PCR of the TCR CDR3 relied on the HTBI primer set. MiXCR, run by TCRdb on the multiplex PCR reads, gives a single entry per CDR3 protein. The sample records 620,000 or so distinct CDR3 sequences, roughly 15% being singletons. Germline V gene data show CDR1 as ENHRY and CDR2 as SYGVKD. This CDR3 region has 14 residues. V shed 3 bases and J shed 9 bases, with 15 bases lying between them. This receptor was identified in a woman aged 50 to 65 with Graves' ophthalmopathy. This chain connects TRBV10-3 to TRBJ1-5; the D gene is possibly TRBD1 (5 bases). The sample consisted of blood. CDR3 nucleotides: TGTGCCATCAGTGAAATGACAGATAATAGGCCCCAGCATTTT. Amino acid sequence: CAISEMTDNRPQHF.